This entry features one T cell receptor beta chain sequence. The antigen it recognizes is unknown. Base quality data are lacking; no much larger clone is found one base away. TCRbeta CDR3 regions were amplified from genomic DNA by means of the immunoSEQ Assay, a bias-controlled multiplex PCR. The study's processing was this. Nucleated cell counts per sample were estimated from amplification of reference gene primers within the assay. To quantify the absolute abundance of each unique TCRbeta CDR3 rearrangement, sequence reads were collapsed and filtered. For each sample, productive Simpson clonality was calculated as the square root of Simpson's diversity index over productive rearrangements. Entries here come from immuneACCESS through TCRdb and include only in-frame sequences with V and J called. Some clones fail to appear in such tables; in the studies checked, an unresolved V gene covers under half of the shortfall, and the cause of the remainder is unknown. V and J calls and clone size are given by that table; D and trimming were obtained from the DNA. The sample table holds roughly 250,000 clones, of which less than 85% were seen once. The biggest ten clones account for 4% to 6% of the sample.

The CDR3 contains 14 residues, cysteine and phenylalanine counted. Only CDR3 DNA is held: 42 bases, read in frame from base 1. The germline ends are 14 bases apart after V is trimmed by 4 bases and J by 4 bases. Taken from the germline V gene, the CDR1 and CDR2 loops are SGHRS and YFSETQ. The collaborating institutions used their own protocols to collect whole blood in K2EDTA tubes. Collaborator samples were shipped for TCRbeta analysis as frozen whole blood, isolated PBMCs, or DNA extracted from either sample type. This entry comes from a study of blood T cell repertoires in COVID-19 (TCRdb year 2020). Looking at the study overall: Collaborator samples came from the United States, Italy and Spain and covered acute and convalescent phases of COVID-19. The samples were drawn from the first 160 participants of the ongoing ImmuneRACE study and from 1,200 or so subjects provided by 6 global collaborators. HLA class I and class II types, where available, came from metadata supplied by the sample provider rather than from assay-based typing. The repertoires were made available in a free public database intended to serve as a resource for research on the immune response to SARS-CoV-2. A de-identified subject ID, COVID-19 status, age in years and sex were almost always included in the sample metadata. The dataset comprised deeply sampled blood TCRbeta repertoires from subjects exposed to, actively infected with, or recovered from COVID-19. The prospective study material was composed of cDNA or gDNA derived from T cells, B-cell-depleted T cells, or PBMCs.

Study-level results and caveats: Clinical and demographic metadata were provided uncurated, with the amount varying by source and participant.

The source material was peripheral blood. The origin of this receptor is a woman of 80 years or more with active or convalescent COVID-19. This chain is built from TRBV5-1 and TRBJ1-1; a tentative D call is TRBD1 (6 bases match). CDR3 reads: CASSQTLQGTEAFF. The nucleotide sequence reads TGCGCCAGCAGCCAAACCCTACAGGGCACTGAAGCTTTCTTT.